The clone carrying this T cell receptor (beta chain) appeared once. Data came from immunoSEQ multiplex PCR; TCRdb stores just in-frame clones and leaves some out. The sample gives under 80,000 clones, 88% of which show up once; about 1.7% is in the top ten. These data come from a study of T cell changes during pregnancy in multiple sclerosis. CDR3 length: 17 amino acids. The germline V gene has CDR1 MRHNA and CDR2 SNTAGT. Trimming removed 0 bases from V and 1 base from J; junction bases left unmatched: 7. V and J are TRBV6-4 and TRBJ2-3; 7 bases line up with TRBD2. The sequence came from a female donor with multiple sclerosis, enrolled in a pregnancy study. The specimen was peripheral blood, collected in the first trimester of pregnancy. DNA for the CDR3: TGTGCCAGCAGTGACTCGCGGGAGAGTGAGGGCACAGATACGCAGTATTTT. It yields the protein CASSDSRESEGTDTQYF.